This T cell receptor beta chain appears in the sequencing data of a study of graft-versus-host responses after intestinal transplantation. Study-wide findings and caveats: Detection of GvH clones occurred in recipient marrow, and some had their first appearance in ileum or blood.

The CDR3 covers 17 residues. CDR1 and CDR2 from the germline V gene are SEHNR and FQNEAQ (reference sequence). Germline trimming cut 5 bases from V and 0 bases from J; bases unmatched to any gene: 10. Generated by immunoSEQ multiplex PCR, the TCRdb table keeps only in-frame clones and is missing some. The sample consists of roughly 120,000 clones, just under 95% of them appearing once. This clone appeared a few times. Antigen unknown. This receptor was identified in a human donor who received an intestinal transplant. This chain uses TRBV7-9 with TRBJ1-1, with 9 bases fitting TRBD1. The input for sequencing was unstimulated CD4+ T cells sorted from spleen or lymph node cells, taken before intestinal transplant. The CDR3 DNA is TGTGCCAGCAGCGCGGAGATGGGACAGGGAATGAACACTGAAGCTTTCTTT. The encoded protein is CASSAEMGQGMNTEAFF.